The 17 T cell receptor beta chains listed next were all sequenced from one sample in a study of cytomegalovirus exposure and HLA in healthy donors. The PCR had 60 Vbeta and 13 Jbeta primers. Measured with immunoSEQ multiplex PCR; TCRdb has only the in-frame clones, and not every one. Among approximately 150,000 clones, 75% to 80% were seen once, and the ten largest hold roughly 0.7%. Input material: PBMCs. The source is a male donor in good health and CMV-seronegative.

The gene calls are TRBV5-1 and TRBJ1-2; weak D call: TRBD1 (6 bases). The germline V gene encodes CDR1 SGHRS and CDR2 YFSETQ. The CDR3 has 16 amino acids. V lost 6 bases, J lost 2 bases, and 20 bases lay in between. In nucleotides, the CDR3 is TGCGCCAGCACCCCCTCCCTGGACAGTCCAAACTATGGCTACACCTTC. Amino acids: CASTPSLDSPNYGYTF.

This chain uses TRBV19 with TRBJ1-5, with D perhaps matching TRBD1 (5 bases). Looked up from germline, CDR1 is LNHDA and CDR2 is SQIVND (reference sequence). This CDR3 is built from 14 residues. The V gene lost 3 bases and the J gene lost 3 bases, with 9 bases spanning the gap. CDR3 coding DNA: TGTGCCAGTAGTATGGGGCAGGCCAATCAGCCCCAGCATTTT. Amino acids: CASSMGQANQPQHF.

The gene calls are TRBV27 and TRBJ2-7; a possible D gene is TRBD1 (5 bases). Germline CDR1 is MNHEY and CDR2 is SMNVEV (reference sequence). The ends were cut back, 2 bases at V and 5 bases at J, with 10 bases in the middle. The CDR3 extends over 13 amino acids. The CDR3 loop reads CASSLVSGNEQYF. CDR3 nucleotide sequence: TGTGCCAGCAGTTTAGTATCAGGGAACGAGCAGTACTTC.

The chain uses TRBV11-3 and TRBJ2-7, with 9 positions matching TRBD1. Germline loops: CDR1 SGHNT, CDR2 YENEEA. CDR3 length equals 15 residues. V trimming: 4 bases; J trimming: 2 bases; junction bases outside the gene matches: 6. For the CDR3, the DNA is TGTGCCAGCAGCTACCGACAGGGGGTTCCCTACGAGCAGTACTTC. This gives the protein CASSYRQGVPYEQYF.

The V call is TRBV4-3, the J call TRBJ2-7; 9 bases fit TRBD2. This CDR3 contains 15 residues. Germline V gene sequence: CDR1 LGHNA, CDR2 YSLEER. V shed 4 bases and J 3 bases; nucleotides not matched to a gene: 7. CDR3 loop: CASSPGASGNYEQYF. The DNA of the CDR3 is TGCGCCAGCAGCCCGGGGGCTAGCGGGAACTACGAGCAGTACTTC.

V gene TRBV7-2 combines with J gene TRBJ1-2; tentative D call: TRBD1 (6 bases). The V and J ends lost 4 bases and 4 bases respectively, with 13 bases between them. The CDR3 runs 14 residues. CDR1 SGHTA and CDR2 FQGNSA come from the germline V gene. Here the CDR3 reads CASSSSQGRYGYTF. The CDR3 DNA follows: TGTGCCAGCAGCTCGTCCCAGGGGCGCTATGGCTACACCTTC.

This clone was observed a few times. The chain employs TRBV7-9 and TRBJ1-3; TRBD1 matches 10 bases. The ends lost 6 bases at V and 2 bases at J; junction bases unmatched: 7. Germline CDR1 reads SEHNR; CDR2 reads FQNEAQ (reference sequence). CDR3 length equals 16 residues. The CDR3 DNA reads TGTGCCAGCAGGTTTATCGGGACAGGGGCTGGAAACACCATATATTTT. Translation gives CASRFIGTGAGNTIYF. Variable domain in full (rest from reference TRBV7-9 and TRBJ1-3): DTGVSQNPRHKITKRGQNVTFRCDPISEHNRLYWYRQTLGQGPEFLTYFQNEAQLEKSRLLSDRFSAERPKGSFSTLEIQRTEQGDSAMYLCASRFIGTGAGNTIYFGEGSWLTVV.

The chain is built from TRBV2 and TRBJ2-6; tentative D call: TRBD1 (6 bases). The V and J ends lost 3 bases and 1 base respectively, with 16 bases between them. CDR1 and CDR2 from the germline V gene are SNHLY and FYNNEI. CDR3 size: 18 residues. The CDR3, as DNA: TGTGCCAGCAGTGATCAGGACAGAGGGACGTCTGGGGCCAACGTCCTGACTTTC. Its protein is CASSDQDRGTSGANVLTF.

The rearrangement joins TRBV5-4 to TRBJ2-1; 7 bases are a match to TRBD2. Germline V CDR1 and CDR2: SGHNT, YYREEE (reference sequence). There are 17 residues in the CDR3. Trimming at V came to 4 bases and at J to 7 bases, leaving 17 bases not matched to a gene. This chain's CDR3 is CASSPGGGAGLWNEQFF. CDR3 nucleotide sequence: TGTGCCAGCAGCCCGGGTGGCGGAGCGGGGCTCTGGAATGAGCAGTTCTTC.

The rearrangement links TRBV6-7 to TRBJ2-7; TRBD1 matches at 7 bases. Being an ORF, TRBV6-7 has a function that is uncertain. With V trimmed by 5 bases and J by 2 bases, 9 bases remained unmatched. This CDR3 has 15 amino acids. CDR3 DNA sequence: TGTGCCAGCAGTATACACAGGGGCCCGGCCTACGAGCAGTACTTC. Amino acid sequence: CASSIHRGPAYEQYF.

The chain employs TRBV30 and TRBJ2-5, with D perhaps matching TRBD1 (5 bases). Trimming pared 1 base from V and 4 bases from J, leaving 16 bases between. Per germline, CDR1 GTSNPN and CDR2 SVGIG (reference sequence). The CDR3 has 15 amino acids. The CDR3 coding sequence is TGTGCCTGGAGTGCGGGTCAGGGCGGCAGAGAGACCCAGTACTTC. Amino acids: CAWSAGQGGRETQYF.

CDR3 in DNA: TGTGCCAGCAGCTTAGCTTACTGGGAGGGCCCAGACCGTAACAATGAGCAGTTCTTC. Translating it yields CASSLAYWEGPDRNNEQFF. This chain connects TRBV7-2 to TRBJ2-1; 7 positions match TRBD2. V was pared by 0 bases and J by 5 bases, with 16 bases of the junction left unmatched. The germline CDR1 and CDR2 sequences are SGHTA and FQGNSA. The CDR3 consists of 19 residues.

In this sample, this clone turned up once. This chain connects TRBV2 to TRBJ2-5, with a possible D match to TRBD2 (6 bases). CDR1 is SNHLY, CDR2 FYNNEI, per germline. V was clipped by 6 bases and J by 5 bases, with 13 bases between them. This CDR3 has 13 amino acids. CDR3 sequence: CASSIGLLETQYF. CDR3 DNA: TGTGCCAGCAGCATTGGACTATTGGAGACCCAGTACTTC.

This chain joins TRBV5-1 and TRBJ1-1; weak D call: TRBD1 (6 bases). The CDR3 covers 15 residues. With 4 bases removed from V and 1 base from J, the gap between germline ends came to 14 bases. Germline V gene data show CDR1 as SGHRS and CDR2 as YFSETQ. The CDR3 is CASSPFTGPNTEAFF. In DNA form, the CDR3 reads TGCGCCAGCAGCCCTTTTACAGGGCCGAACACTGAAGCTTTCTTT.

The rearrangement joins TRBV2 to TRBJ2-1; 7 bases line up with TRBD2. Germline V gives CDR1 SNHLY, CDR2 FYNNEI. The V and J ends lost 5 bases and 4 bases, in that order; junction bases with no gene match: 5. The CDR3 runs 14 residues. CDR3 protein: CASSLAEQYNEQFF. CDR3 sequence (DNA): TGTGCCAGCAGTCTAGCGGAGCAGTACAATGAGCAGTTCTTC.

The chain couples TRBV7-2 to TRBJ2-7; D uncertain. The CDR3 is 16 amino acids. CDR1 is SGHTA, CDR2 FQGNSA, per germline. V was pared by 5 bases and J by 2 bases, with 19 bases between. The DNA of the CDR3 is TGTGCCAGCAGCCGACCTGCTACAACAGTTACCTACGAGCAGTACTTC. Protein product: CASSRPATTVTYEQYF.

The CDR3: CASSYVARGYQETQYF. The CDR3 bases are TGTGCCAGCAGTTACGTAGCCAGGGGGTACCAAGAGACCCAGTACTTC. The chain employs TRBV6-5 and TRBJ2-5; TRBD1 matches 7 bases. J was trimmed by 0 bases and V by 2 bases; bases with no gene match: 6. This CDR3 has 16 amino acids. CDR1 is MNHEY, CDR2 SVGAGI, per germline.